This T cell receptor (beta chain) was sequenced for a study of shared clonotypes between healthy human individuals. Study findings and constraints: Among a few donors, approximately 4.6% of naive CD4 clonotypes were found in common.

CD45RO-negative cells were positively selected for CCR7, leaving out terminally differentiated effector memory CD45RA+ cells. Around 32,000 T cell genomes, or approximately 190 ng DNA, went into the sorted-subset replicate PCRs. As handled by the study authors: Filtering differed since immunoSEQ provided only junctions, with no quality scores. Only in-frame clones appear in the TCRdb table, and some are missing; sequencing was by immunoSEQ multiplex PCR. D and trimming were read from the DNA, whereas the V and J calls and clone size are those reported in that table. The profile shows around 650,000 clones, roughly 96% of them singletons. This CDR3 spans 13 amino acids. CDR1 MNHEY and CDR2 SMNVEV come from the germline V gene (reference sequence). The V end was cut by 5 bases, the J end by 8 bases, with 13 bases between. Only one count was recorded for this clone. What it binds is not known.

Sequencing input: naive CD8+ T cells sorted from blood. V and J are TRBV27 and TRBJ2-1; D uncertain. This sequence was found in a woman in her twenties or thirties in good health. The CDR3 here is CASSMISGHEQFF. The CDR3 nucleotides are TGTGCCAGCAGTATGATTTCCGGACATGAGCAGTTCTTC.